This is a list of T cell receptor beta chains from one sample in a study of blood T cell repertoires in COVID-19. Produced via immunoSEQ multiplex PCR; TCRdb's table is partial and in-frame only. The repertoire holds 360,000 or so clones, 87% seen once, with 2.5% to 3% in the top ten. Specimen: PBMCs or T cells enriched from blood (not recorded which). The receptors shown here come from a woman aged 25 to 39 who had recovered from COVID-19. Each CDR3 is given with its conserved first and last residue. D genes are given only for firm matches. Size values are once, few and many counts, or a class for expanded clones, and some rows have none.

clone_size,v_call,d_call,j_call,cdr3_nt,cdr3_aa
.,TRBV30,.,TRBJ1-2,TGTGCCTGGAGTGTACGGGCGGGGTACACCTTC,CAWSVRAGYTF
.,TRBV2,TRBD2,TRBJ2-3,TGTGCCAGCTCCGGCGGGAGCACATATACGCAGTATTTT,CASSGGSTYTQYF
.,TRBV14,.,TRBJ2-1,TGTGCCAGCAGCCAAGATATGAGGAGTGAGCAGTTCTTC,CASSQDMRSEQFF
.,TRBV11-2,.,TRBJ2-3,TGTGCCAGCTCCCTCTCGACAGGAAGCACAGATACGCAGTATTTT,CASSLSTGSTDTQYF
.,TRBV6-5,.,TRBJ2-5,TGTGCCAGCAGTTCACGCCGCGGGCTAGCCGGCGAGACCCAGTACTTC,CASSSRRGLAGETQYF
.,TRBV7-9,TRBD2,TRBJ2-1,TGTGCCAGCAGCGGGCGGGGCCAGCGGGGAGTCAATGAGCAGTTCTTC,CASSGRGQRGVNEQFF
.,TRBV6-1,TRBD1,TRBJ1-6,TGTGCCAGCAGTGAAATGACAGGGATTGCCTATAATTCACCCCTCCACTTT,CASSEMTGIAYNSPLHF
.,TRBV25-1,.,TRBJ1-5,TGTGCCAGCAGTGATAACATCAATCAGCCCCAGCATTTT,CASSDNINQPQHF
.,TRBV7-6,.,TRBJ2-7,TGTGCCAGCAGCTTCGGCCAGGACTACGAGCAGTACTTC,CASSFGQDYEQYF
.,TRBV27,.,TRBJ2-7,TGTGCCAGCAGAACAGGGCCCTCCTACGAGCAGTACTTC,CASRTGPSYEQYF
.,TRBV7-9,.,TRBJ2-5,TGTGCCAGCAGCTTATCAGGGAATGGGGAGACCCAGTACTTC,CASSLSGNGETQYF
.,TRBV18,.,TRBJ2-2,TGTGCCAGCTCACCGGGACTGGTTGCCGGGGAGCTGTTTTTT,CASSPGLVAGELFF
.,TRBV4-1,.,TRBJ1-6,TGCGCCAGCAGCCTAACAGGGATGAATTCACCCCTCCACTTT,CASSLTGMNSPLHF
.,TRBV27,TRBD2,TRBJ2-5,TGTGCCAGCAGTCTAACTAGCGGAGAACAAGAGACCCAGTACTTC,CASSLTSGEQETQYF
.,TRBV28,TRBD2,TRBJ2-7,TGTGCCAGCAGCCCCAGCGGGAGGGCCTACGAGCAGTACTTC,CASSPSGRAYEQYF
.,TRBV19,.,TRBJ1-2,TGTGCCAGTAGTGCGACATCAGGCTTCTACTATGGCTACACCTTC,CASSATSGFYYGYTF
.,TRBV19,.,TRBJ1-2,TGTGCCAGTAGTCAGGACATAGAAACATATGGCTTTTCCACCTTC,CASSQDIETYGFSTF
.,TRBV9,TRBD1,TRBJ1-6,TGTGCCAGCAGCTCCCGACAGGGTGTAGATTCACCCCTCCACTTT,CASSSRQGVDSPLHF
.,TRBV18,TRBD2,TRBJ2-7,TGTGCCAGCTCACCAACTTCGGCGGGAGCAGAGTACGAGCAGTACTTC,CASSPTSAGAEYEQYF
.,TRBV12-3/TRBV12-4,TRBD1,TRBJ2-7,TGTGCCAGCGCCCCAGGGGGTACTTCCGAGCAGTACTTC,CASAPGGTSEQYF
.,TRBV6-5,TRBD1,TRBJ1-6,TGTGCCAGCAGTCGGACAGGAACCTATTCACCCCTCCACTTT,CASSRTGTYSPLHF
.,TRBV24-1,TRBD1,TRBJ1-5,TGTGCCACCAGTGACCCGACAGGGGGTTCAGATCAGCCCCAGCATTTT,CATSDPTGGSDQPQHF
once,TRBV29-1,.,TRBJ1-1,TGCAGCGGACGCCTAGCAGGGGTCGGCACTGAAGCTTTCTTT,CSGRLAGVGTEAFF
.,TRBV5-1,TRBD2,TRBJ2-1,TGCGCCAGCAGCTTGAGGACTAGCGGAGTTTACAATGAGCAGTTCTTC,CASSLRTSGVYNEQFF